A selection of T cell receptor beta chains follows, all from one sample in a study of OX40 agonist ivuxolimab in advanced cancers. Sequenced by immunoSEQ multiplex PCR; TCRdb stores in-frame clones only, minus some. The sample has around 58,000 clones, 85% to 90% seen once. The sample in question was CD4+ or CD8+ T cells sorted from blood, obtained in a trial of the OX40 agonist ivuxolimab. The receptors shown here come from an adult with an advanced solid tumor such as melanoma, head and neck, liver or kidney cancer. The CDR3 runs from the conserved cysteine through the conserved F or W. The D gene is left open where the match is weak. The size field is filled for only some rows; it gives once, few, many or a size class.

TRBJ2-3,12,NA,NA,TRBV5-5,CASIPGSDTQYF,TGTGCCAGCATTCCGGGTTCAGATACGCAGTATTTT
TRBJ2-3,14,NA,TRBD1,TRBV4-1,CASSQITGGDTQYF,TGCGCCAGCAGCCAAATAACAGGGGGGGATACGCAGTATTTT
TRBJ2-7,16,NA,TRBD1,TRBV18,CASSPGSGTGHYEQYF,TGTGCCAGCTCACCGGGCTCCGGGACAGGCCACTACGAGCAGTACTTC
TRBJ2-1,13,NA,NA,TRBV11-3,CASSPKGANEQFF,TGTGCCAGCAGCCCTAAGGGCGCGAATGAGCAGTTCTTC
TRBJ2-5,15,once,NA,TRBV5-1,CASSLGLGRQETQYF,TGCGCCAGCAGCTTGGGCCTCGGGCGCCAAGAGACCCAGTACTTC
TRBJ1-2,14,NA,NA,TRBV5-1,CASSKDGANYGYTF,TGCGCCAGCAGCAAGGACGGGGCTAACTATGGCTACACCTTC
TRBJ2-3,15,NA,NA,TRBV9,CASSVTDGNHATQYF,TGTGCCAGCAGCGTAACCGACGGGAACCATGCTACGCAGTATTTT
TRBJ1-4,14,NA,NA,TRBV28,CASSFLAPVGKLFF,TGTGCCAGCAGTTTTTTGGCCCCAGTCGGAAAACTGTTTTTT
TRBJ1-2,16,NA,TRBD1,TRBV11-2,CASSSYRGRHSTGYTF,TGTGCCAGCAGCTCGTACAGGGGACGACACTCCACTGGCTACACCTTC
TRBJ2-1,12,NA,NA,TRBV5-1,CASSPESFEQFF,TGCGCCAGCAGCCCGGAGTCTTTTGAGCAGTTCTTC
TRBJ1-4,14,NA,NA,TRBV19,CASSIGGSGEKLFF,TGTGCCAGTAGTATCGGGGGATCTGGTGAAAAACTGTTTTTT
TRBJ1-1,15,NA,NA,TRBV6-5,CASSYDTEVNTEAFF,TGTGCCAGCAGTTACGATACCGAAGTGAACACTGAAGCTTTCTTT
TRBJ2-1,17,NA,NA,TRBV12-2,CASRCKTSASSYNEQFF,TGTGCAAGTCGCTGTAAGACTAGCGCCAGCTCCTACAATGAGCAGTTCTTC
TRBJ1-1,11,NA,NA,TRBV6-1,CASSEFSEAFF,TGTGCCAGCAGTGAATTTAGTGAAGCTTTCTTT
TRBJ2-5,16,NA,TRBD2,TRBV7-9,CAITLTPGLAGETQYF,TGTGCCATTACACTCACCCCGGGACTAGCGGGAGAGACCCAGTACTTC
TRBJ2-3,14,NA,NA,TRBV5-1,CASSPAGSTDTQYF,TGCGCCAGCAGCCCCGCGGGAAGCACAGATACGCAGTATTTT
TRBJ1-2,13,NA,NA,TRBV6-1,CASNIRGAGGYTF,TGTGCCAGCAATATTAGGGGGGCAGGTGGCTACACCTTC
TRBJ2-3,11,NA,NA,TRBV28,CASREEDTQYF,TGTGCCAGCAGGGAAGAAGATACGCAGTATTTT
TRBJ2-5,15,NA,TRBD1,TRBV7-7,CASSLGGQGQETQYF,TGTGCTAGCAGCTTAGGTGGACAGGGCCAAGAGACCCAGTACTTC